This T cell receptor (beta chain) was sequenced during a study of T-cell reconstitution after alpha-beta-depleted transplantation in children. Study-wide findings and caveats: Surviving recipient cells, namely T cells and thymic progenitors, were the source of high day-60 TCRbeta diversity in some patients. After transplant, at about two months, alpha-beta T cells were reportedly derived from several hundred expanded graft clones.

This sample's TCRbeta library carried unique molecular identifier barcodes. TCRdb called the PCR reads again in MiXCR, with one record for every CDR3 protein. The profile covers over 100,000 distinct CDR3 sequences, with 10% appearing a single time and less than 40% taken by the ten largest. J gave up 3 bases and V 6 bases, and 22 bases lay outside the gene matches. The germline gives CDR1 SGHRS, CDR2 YFSETQ. The CDR3 extends over 19 amino acids. To note about this clonotype: The antigen is unknown.

V gene TRBV5-1 combines with J gene TRBJ2-3; the match to TRBD2 covers 7 bases. The source was PBMCs, collected before TCRalphabeta/CD19-depleted stem cell transplant. This sequence originates from a boy aged 2-9 years with acute lymphoblastic leukemia, due to receive a stem cell transplant. The CDR3 DNA reads as TGCGCCAGCAAGGCCGTAAGCGGGATAAGGACTGGAGGGACAGATACGCAGTATTTT. Protein sequence: CASKAVSGIRTGGTDTQYF.